This entry is about one T cell receptor beta chain. V dropped 3 bases and J dropped 7; count of bases not matched to a gene: 14. The CDR3 totals 16 residues. Germline V CDR1 and CDR2: SGHRS, YFSETQ. Participants had their cohort set by participant-reported clinical history. This record comes from a study of blood T cell repertoires in COVID-19. About the study: Whether acute or convalescent, the COVID-19 samples came from the United States, Italy and Spain. The cDNA or gDNA used as material had been derived from T cells, B-cell-depleted T cells, or PBMCs.

Here immunoSEQ multiplex PCR was the method, and the copy in TCRdb shows in-frame clones only, minus some. Of roughly 400,000 clones listed, 70% to 90% are singletons. The V and J genes are TRBV5-1 and TRBJ1-1; TRBD1 agrees at 8 bases. The material sequenced was PBMCs or T cells enriched from blood (not recorded which). This sequence was found in a woman in her thirties or forties with acute COVID-19. CDR3 residues: CASSSRGPVVGNEAFF. Written as DNA, the CDR3 is TGCGCCAGCAGCTCCAGGGGGCCGGTCGTGGGGAATGAAGCTTTCTTT.